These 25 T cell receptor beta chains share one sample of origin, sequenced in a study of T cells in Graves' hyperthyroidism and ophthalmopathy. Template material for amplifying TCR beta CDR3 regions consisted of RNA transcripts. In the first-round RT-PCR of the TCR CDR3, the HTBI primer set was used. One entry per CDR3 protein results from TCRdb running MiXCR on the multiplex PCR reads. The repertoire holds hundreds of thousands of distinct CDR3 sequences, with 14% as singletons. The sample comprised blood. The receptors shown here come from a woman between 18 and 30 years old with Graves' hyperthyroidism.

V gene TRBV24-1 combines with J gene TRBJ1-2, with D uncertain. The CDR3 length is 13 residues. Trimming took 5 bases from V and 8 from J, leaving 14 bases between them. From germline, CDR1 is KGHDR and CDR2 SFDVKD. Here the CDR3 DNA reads TGTGCCACCAGTGGGCGGACTATAGACGGCTACACCTTC. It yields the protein CATSGRTIDGYTF.

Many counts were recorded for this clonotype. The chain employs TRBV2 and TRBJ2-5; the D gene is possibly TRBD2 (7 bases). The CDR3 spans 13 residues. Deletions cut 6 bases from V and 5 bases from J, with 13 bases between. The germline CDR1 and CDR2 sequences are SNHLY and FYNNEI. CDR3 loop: CASSQEGGETQYF. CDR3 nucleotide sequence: TGTGCCAGCAGCCAAGAGGGGGGGGAGACCCAGTACTTC.

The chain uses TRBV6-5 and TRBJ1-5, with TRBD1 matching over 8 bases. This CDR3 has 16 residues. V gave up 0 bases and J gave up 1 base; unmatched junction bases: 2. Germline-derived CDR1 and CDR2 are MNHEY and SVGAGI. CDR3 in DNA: TGTGCCAGCAGTTACTCTCGGACAGGGAGCAATCAGCCCCAGCATTTT. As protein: CASSYSRTGSNQPQHF.

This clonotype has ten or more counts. The CDR3 here is CASSSPGQGLGEAFF. Here the CDR3 DNA reads TGTGCCAGCAGCTCTCCGGGACAGGGATTGGGTGAAGCTTTCTTT. The V and J genes are TRBV7-9 and TRBJ1-1; the match to TRBD1 covers 9 bases. CDR1 and CDR2 (germline): SEHNR, FQNEAQ (reference sequence). The CDR3 is 15 amino acids. V shed 4 bases, J shed 7 bases, and the junction held 10 bases outside the gene matches.

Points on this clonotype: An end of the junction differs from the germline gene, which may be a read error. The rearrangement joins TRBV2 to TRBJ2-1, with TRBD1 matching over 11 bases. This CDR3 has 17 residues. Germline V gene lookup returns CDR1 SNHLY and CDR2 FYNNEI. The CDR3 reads CASREGTGGTGYNEQFF. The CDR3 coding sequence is TGTGCCAGCAGAGAAGGGACAGGGGGAACGGGCTACAATGAGCAGTTCTTC. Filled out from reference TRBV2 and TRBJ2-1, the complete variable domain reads EPEVTQTPSHQVTQMGQEVILRCVPISNHLYFYWYRQILGQKVEFLVSFYNNEISEKSEIFDDQFSVERPDGSNFTLKIRSTKLEDSAMYFCASREGTGGTGYNEQFFGPGTRLTVL.

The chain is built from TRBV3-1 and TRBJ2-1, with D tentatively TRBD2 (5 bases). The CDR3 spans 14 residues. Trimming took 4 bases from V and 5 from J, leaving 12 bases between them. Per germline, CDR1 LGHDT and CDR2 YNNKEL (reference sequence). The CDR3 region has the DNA TGTGCCAGCAGCCTTTGGACTGGTCACAATGAGCAGTTCTTC. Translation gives CASSLWTGHNEQFF.

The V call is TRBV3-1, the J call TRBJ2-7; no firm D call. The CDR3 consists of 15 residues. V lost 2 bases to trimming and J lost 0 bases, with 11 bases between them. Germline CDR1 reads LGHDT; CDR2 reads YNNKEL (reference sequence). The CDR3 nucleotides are TGTGCCAGCAGCCAATCAGTCTCCCCCTCCTACGAGCAGTACTTC. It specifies CASSQSVSPSYEQYF.

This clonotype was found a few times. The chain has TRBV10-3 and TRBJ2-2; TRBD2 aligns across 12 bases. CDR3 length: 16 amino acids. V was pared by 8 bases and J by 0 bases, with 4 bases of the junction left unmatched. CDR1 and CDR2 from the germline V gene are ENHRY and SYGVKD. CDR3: CAISGTSGSNTGELFF. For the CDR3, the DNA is TGTGCCATCTCCGGGACTAGCGGGTCGAACACCGGGGAGCTGTTTTTT.

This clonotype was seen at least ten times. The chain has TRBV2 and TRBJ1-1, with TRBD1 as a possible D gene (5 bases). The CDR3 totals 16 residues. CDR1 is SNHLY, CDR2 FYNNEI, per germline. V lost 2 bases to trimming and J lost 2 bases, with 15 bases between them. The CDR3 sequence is CASSERAGLSNTEAFF. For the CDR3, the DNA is TGTGCCAGCAGTGAAAGGGCAGGGCTGTCAAACACTGAAGCTTTCTTT.

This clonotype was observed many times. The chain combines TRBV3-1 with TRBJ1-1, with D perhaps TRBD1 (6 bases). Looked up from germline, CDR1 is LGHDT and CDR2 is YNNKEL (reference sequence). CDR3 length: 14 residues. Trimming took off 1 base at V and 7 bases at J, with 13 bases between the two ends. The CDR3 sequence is CASSQGQVWLEAFF. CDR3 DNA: TGTGCCAGCAGCCAAGGACAGGTCTGGCTTGAAGCTTTCTTT.

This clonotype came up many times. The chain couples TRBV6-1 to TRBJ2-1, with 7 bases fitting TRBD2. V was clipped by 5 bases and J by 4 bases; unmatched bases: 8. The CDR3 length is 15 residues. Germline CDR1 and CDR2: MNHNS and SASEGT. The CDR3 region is CASSYELAQYNEQFF. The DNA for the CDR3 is TGTGCCAGCAGTTACGAACTAGCGCAATACAATGAGCAGTTCTTC.

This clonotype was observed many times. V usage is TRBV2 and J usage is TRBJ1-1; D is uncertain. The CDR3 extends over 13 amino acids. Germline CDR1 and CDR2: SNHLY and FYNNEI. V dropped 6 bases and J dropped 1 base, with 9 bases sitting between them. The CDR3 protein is CASRDDGNTEAFF. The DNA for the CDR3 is TGTGCCAGCAGGGATGACGGGAACACTGAAGCTTTCTTT.

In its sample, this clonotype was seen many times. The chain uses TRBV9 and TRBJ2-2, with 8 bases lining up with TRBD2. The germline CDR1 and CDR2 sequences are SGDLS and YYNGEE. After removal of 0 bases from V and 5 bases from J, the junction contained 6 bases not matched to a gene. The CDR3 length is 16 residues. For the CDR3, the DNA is TGTGCCAGCAGCGTAGGAAGAACTAGCGGAACCGGGGAGCTGTTTTTT. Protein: CASSVGRTSGTGELFF.

The CDR3 DNA sequence: TGTGCCAGCAGGAGTTGGAAAGTTAACTATGGCTACACCTTC. It codes for CASRSWKVNYGYTF. The V and J genes are TRBV28 and TRBJ1-2, with D uncertain. The germline CDR1 and CDR2 sequences are MDHEN and SYDVKM. The germline V and J ends were trimmed by 6 bases and 1 base, with 12 bases remaining between them. The CDR3 runs 14 residues.

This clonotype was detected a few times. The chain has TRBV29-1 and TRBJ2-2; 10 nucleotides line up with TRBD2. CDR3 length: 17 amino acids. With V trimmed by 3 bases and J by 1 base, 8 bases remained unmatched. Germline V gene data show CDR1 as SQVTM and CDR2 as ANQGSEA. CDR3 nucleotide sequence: TGCAGCGTTGAGAAGTTTCTAGCGGGAGTGAACACCGGGGAGCTGTTTTTT. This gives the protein CSVEKFLAGVNTGELFF.

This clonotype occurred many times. For the CDR3, the DNA is TGCAGTGCGGTACTTGGGGGTAGCAATCAGCCCCAGCATTTT. It translates to CSAVLGGSNQPQHF. The chain uses TRBV20-1 and TRBJ1-5; D is perhaps TRBD1 (5 bases). Trimming shortened V by 6 bases and J by 0 bases, and 12 bases separated the two germline ends. This CDR3 is 14 amino acids long. CDR1 is DFQATT, CDR2 SNEGSKA, per germline (reference sequence).

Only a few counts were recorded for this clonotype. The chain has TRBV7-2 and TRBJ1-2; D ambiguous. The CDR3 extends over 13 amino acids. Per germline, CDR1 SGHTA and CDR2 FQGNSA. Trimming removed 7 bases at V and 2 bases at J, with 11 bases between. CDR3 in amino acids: CASTYPGNYGYTF. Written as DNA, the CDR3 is TGTGCCAGCACCTACCCGGGAAACTATGGCTACACCTTC.

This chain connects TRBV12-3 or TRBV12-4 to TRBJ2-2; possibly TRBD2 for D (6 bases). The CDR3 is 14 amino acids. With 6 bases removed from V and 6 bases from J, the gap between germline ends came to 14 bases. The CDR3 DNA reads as TGTGCCAGCAGCCACGGGAGTAGCCCCGGGGAGCTGTTTTTT. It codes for CASSHGSSPGELFF.

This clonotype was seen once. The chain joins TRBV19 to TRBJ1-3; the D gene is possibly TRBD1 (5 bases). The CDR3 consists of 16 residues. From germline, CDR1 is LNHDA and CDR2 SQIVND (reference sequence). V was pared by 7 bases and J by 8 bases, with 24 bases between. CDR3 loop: CASTSTAGRRADTIYF. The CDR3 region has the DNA TGTGCCAGTACCTCAACCGCGGGACGTAGGGCGGACACCATATATTTT.

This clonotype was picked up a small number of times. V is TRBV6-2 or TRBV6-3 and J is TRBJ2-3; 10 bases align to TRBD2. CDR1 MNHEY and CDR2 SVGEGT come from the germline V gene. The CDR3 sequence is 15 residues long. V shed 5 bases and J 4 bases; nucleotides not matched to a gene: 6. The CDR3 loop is CASSLHSGRPDTQYF. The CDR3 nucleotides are TGTGCCAGCAGTCTCCATAGCGGGAGGCCAGATACGCAGTATTTT.

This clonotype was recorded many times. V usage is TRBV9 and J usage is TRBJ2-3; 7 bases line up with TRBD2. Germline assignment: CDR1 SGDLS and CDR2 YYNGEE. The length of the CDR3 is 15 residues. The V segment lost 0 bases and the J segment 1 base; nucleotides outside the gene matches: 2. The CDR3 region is CASSVDAGGTDTQYF. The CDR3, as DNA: TGTGCCAGCAGCGTAGATGCGGGGGGCACAGATACGCAGTATTTT.

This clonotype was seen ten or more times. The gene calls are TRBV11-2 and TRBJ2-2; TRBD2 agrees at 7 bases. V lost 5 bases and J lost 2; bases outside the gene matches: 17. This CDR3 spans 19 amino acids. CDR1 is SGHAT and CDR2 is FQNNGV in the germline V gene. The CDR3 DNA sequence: TGTGCCAGCAGCAGAGGACTAGTTCGAATCGTATCCAACACCGGGGAGCTGTTTTTT. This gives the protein CASSRGLVRIVSNTGELFF.

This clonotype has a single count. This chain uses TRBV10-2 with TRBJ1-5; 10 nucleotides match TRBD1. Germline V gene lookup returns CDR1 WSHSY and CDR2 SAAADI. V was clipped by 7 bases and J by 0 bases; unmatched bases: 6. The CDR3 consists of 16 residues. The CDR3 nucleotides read TGCGCCAGCACTGGGACAGGGGCGTATAGCAATCAGCCCCAGCATTTT. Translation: CASTGTGAYSNQPQHF.

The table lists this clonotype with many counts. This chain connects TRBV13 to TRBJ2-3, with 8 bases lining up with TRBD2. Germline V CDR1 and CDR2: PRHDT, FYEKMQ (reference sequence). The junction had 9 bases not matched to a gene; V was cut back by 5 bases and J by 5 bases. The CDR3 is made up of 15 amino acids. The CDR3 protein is CASSPAGAERDTQYF. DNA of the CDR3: TGTGCCAGCAGCCCAGCGGGAGCCGAGAGAGATACGCAGTATTTT.

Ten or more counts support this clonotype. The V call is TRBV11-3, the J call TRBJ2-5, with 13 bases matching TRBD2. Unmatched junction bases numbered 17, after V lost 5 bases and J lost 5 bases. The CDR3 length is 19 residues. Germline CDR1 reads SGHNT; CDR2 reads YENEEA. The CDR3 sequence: CASSLGLAGVNEFDETQYF. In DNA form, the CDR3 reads TGTGCCAGCAGCCTTGGACTAGCGGGAGTAAACGAGTTTGACGAGACCCAGTACTTC.